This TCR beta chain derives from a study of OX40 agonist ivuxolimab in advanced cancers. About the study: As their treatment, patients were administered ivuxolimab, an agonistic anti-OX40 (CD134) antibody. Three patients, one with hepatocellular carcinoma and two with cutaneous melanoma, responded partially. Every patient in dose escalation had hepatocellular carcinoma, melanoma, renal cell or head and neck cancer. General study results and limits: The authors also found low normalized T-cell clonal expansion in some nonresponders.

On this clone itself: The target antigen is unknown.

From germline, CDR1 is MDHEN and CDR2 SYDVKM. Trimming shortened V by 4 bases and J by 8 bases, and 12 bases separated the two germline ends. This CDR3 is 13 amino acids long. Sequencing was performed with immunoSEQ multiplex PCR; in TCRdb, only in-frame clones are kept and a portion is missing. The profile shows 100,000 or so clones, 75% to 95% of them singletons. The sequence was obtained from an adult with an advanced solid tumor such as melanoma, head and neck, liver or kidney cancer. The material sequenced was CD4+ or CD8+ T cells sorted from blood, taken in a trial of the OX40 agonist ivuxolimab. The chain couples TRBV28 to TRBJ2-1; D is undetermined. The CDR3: CASSSDGRDEQFF. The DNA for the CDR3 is TGTGCCAGCAGTTCTGATGGGCGCGATGAGCAGTTCTTC.